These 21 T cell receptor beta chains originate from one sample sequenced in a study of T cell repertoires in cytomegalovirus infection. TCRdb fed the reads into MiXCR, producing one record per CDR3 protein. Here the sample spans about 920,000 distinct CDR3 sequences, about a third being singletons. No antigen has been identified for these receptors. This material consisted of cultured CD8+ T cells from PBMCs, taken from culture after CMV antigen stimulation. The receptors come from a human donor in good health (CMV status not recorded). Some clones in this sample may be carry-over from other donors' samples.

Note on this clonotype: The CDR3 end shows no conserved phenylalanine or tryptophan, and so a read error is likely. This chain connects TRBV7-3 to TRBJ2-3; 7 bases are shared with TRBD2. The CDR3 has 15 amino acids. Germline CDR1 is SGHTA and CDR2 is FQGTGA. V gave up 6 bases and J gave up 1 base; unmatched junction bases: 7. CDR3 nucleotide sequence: TGTGCCAGCAGTTGGGGGGGGTTACGCACAGATACGCAGTATTAT. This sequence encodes CASSWGGLRTDTQYY.

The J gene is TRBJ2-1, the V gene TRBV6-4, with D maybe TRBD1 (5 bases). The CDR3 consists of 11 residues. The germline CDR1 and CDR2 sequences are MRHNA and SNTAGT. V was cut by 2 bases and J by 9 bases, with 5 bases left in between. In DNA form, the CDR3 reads TGTGCCAGCAGTGACAGGGGTGAGCAGTTCTTC. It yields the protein CASSDRGEQFF.

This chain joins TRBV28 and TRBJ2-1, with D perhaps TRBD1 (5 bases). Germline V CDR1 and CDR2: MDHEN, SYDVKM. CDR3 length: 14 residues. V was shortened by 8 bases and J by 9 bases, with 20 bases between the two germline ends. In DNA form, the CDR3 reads TGTGCCAGCGGCCTAAGGGGAAGTAACCGTGAGCAGTTCTTC. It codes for CASGLRGSNREQFF.

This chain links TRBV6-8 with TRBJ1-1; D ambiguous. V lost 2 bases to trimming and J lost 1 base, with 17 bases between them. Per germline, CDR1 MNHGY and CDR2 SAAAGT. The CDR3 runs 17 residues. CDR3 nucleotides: TGTGCCAGCAGTTACACGCTGCCGCTGGGGTCGAACACTGAAGCTTTCTTT. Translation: CASSYTLPLGSNTEAFF.

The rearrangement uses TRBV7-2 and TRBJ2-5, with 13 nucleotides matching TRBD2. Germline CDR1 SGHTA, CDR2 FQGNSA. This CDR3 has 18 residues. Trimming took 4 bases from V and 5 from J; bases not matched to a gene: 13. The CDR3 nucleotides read TGTGCCAGCAGCTCACATGGACTAGCGGGGGTCCTAACGGAGACCCAGTACTTC. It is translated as CASSSHGLAGVLTETQYF.

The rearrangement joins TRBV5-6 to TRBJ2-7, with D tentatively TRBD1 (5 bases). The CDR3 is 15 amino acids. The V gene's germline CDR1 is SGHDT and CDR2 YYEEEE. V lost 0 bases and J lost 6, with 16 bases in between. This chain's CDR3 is CASSLGAGPPREQYF. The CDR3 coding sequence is TGTGCCAGCAGCTTGGGTGCAGGGCCTCCGCGCGAGCAGTACTTC.

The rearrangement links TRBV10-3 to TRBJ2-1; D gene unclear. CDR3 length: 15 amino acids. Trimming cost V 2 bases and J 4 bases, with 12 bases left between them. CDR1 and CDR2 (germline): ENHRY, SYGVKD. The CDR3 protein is CAISEKSDPYNEQFF. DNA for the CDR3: TGTGCCATCAGTGAGAAAAGCGATCCTTACAATGAGCAGTTCTTC.

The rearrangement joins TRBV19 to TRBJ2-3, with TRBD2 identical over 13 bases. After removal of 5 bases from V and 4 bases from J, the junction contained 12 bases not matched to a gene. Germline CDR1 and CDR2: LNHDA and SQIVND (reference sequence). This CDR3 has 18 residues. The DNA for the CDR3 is TGTGCCAGTAGTCTCGGACTAGCGGGGGTGACTTGGTCAGATACGCAGTATTTT. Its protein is CASSLGLAGVTWSDTQYF.

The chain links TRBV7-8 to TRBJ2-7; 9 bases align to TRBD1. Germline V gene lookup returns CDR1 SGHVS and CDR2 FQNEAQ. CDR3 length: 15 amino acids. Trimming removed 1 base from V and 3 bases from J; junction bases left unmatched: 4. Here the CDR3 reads CASSLDRGLLYEQYV. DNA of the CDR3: TGTGCCAGCAGCTTAGACAGGGGGCTACTCTACGAGCAGTACGTC.

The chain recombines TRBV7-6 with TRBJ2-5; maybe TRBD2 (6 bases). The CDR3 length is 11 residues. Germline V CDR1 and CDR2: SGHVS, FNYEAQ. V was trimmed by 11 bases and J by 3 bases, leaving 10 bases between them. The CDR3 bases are TGTGCCGGAACTAGCAAAGAGACCCAGTACTTC. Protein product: CAGTSKETQYF.

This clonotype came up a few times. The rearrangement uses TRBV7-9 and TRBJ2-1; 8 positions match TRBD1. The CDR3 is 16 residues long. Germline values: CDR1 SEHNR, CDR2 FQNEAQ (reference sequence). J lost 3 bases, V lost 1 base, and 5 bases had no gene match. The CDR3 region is CASSLVLQGGYNEQFF. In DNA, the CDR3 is TGTGCCAGCAGCTTAGTTTTACAGGGGGGCTACAATGAGCAGTTCTTC.

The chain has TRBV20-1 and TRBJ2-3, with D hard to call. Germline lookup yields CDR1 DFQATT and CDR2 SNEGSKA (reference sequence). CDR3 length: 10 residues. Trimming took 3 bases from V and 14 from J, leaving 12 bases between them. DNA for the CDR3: TGCAGTGCTAGGGACGGGCCCCCGTATTTT. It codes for CSARDGPPYF.

CDR3 sequence: CATSRGQGAGQPQHF. The CDR3 region has the DNA TGTGCCACCAGCAGAGGACAGGGGGCTGGCCAGCCCCAGCATTTT. The V call is TRBV15, the J call TRBJ1-5; 10 nucleotides line up with TRBD1. With V trimmed by 1 base and J by 7 bases, 4 bases remained unmatched. CDR3 length equals 15 residues. Germline-derived CDR1 and CDR2 are LNHNV and YYDKDF (reference sequence).

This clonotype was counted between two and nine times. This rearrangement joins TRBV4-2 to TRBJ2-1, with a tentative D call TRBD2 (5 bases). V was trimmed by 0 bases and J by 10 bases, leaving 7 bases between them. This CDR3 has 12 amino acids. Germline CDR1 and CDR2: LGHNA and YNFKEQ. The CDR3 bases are TGTGCCAGCAGCCAAGATACGGGGGAGCAGTTCTTC. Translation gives CASSQDTGEQFF.

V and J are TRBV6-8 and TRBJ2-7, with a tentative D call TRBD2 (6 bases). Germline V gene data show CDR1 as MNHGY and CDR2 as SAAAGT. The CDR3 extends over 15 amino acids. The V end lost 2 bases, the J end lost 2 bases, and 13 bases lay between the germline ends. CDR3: CASSYGSGRTYEQYF. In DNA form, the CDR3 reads TGTGCCAGCAGTTACGGTAGCGGCAGAACCTACGAGCAGTACTTC.

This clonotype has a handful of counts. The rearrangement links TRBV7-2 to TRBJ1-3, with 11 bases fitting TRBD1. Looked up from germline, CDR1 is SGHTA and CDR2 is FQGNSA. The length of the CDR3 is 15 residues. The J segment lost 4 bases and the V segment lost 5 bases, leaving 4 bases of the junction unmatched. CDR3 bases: TGTGCCAGCAGCACGGACAGGGGGCTCGGAAACACCATATATTTT. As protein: CASSTDRGLGNTIYF.

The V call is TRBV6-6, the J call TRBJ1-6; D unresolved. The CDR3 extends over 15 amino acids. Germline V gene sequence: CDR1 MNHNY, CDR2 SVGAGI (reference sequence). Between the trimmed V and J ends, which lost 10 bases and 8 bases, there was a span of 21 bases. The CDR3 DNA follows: TGTGCCAACAGAGATAGGACGGTTTACGATTCACCCCTCCACTTT. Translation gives CANRDRTVYDSPLHF.

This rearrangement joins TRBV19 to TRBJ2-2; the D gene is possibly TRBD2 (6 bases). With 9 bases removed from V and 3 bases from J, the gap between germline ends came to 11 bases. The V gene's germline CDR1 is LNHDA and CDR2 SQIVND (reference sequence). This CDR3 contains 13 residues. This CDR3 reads CASEGGDTGELFF. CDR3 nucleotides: TGTGCCAGCGAGGGAGGAGACACCGGGGAGCTGTTTTTT.

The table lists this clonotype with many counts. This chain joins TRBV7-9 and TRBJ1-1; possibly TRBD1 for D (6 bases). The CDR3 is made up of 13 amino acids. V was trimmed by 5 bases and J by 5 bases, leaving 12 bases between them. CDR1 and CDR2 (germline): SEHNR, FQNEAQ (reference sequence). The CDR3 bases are TGTGCCAGCAGCCACAGGGTAGGGACTGAAGCTTTCTTT. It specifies CASSHRVGTEAFF.

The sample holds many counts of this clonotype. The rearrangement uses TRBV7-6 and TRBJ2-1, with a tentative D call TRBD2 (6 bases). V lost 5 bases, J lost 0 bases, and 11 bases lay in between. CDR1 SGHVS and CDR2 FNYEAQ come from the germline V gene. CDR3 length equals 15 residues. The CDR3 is CASSRDLSSYNEQFF. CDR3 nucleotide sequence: TGTGCCAGCAGCCGGGACTTAAGCTCCTACAATGAGCAGTTCTTC.

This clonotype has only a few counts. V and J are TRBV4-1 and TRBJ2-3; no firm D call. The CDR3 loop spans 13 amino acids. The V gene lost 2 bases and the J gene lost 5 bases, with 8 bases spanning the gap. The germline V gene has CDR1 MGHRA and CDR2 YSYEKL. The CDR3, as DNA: TGCGCCAGCAGCCAAATCGGGCGAGATACGCAGTATTTT. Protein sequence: CASSQIGRDTQYF.